This T cell receptor beta chain came from a study of cytomegalovirus exposure and HLA in healthy donors. After removal of 4 bases from V and 4 bases from J, the junction contained 4 bases not matched to a gene. CDR3 length: 15 amino acids. From germline, CDR1 is MNHEY and CDR2 SVGAGI. General study points: A link between a missense DCLRE1C variant and TCR beta V- and J-gene trimming emerged from a later analysis. Highly shared sequence variants in one cluster were likely a sequencing artifact. Accounts indicate the classifier identified cytomegalovirus status with strong specificity and sensitivity.

The primer mix had 60 Vbeta and 13 Jbeta primers. Data came from immunoSEQ multiplex PCR; TCRdb stores just in-frame clones and leaves some out. The repertoire has about 160,000 clones, about 76% of them found once; the top ten carry about 4%. This clone was counted only a few times. Its antigen remains unidentified. The material sequenced was PBMCs. This receptor was identified in a human donor in good health. The chain carries TRBV6-5 and TRBJ1-5; TRBD1 matches at 10 bases. This CDR3 reads CASSFGQGVNQPQHF. CDR3 DNA: TGTGCCAGCAGTTTTGGACAGGGGGTAAATCAGCCCCAGCATTTT.